This TCR beta chain was observed in a study of metastatic and nonmetastatic thyroid tumors. Study-level information: Repertoires of blood and of tissue (tumor or nodule) from malignant and benign thyroid patients were compared.

Authors' data handling: A papillary thyroid cancer distant-metastasis classifier was built from CDR3 differences across clinicopathological groups. MiXCR reprocessed the PCR reads for TCRdb. V and J calls and clone size were set by TCRdb, not the authors. The sample shows 43,000 or so clones, less than 20% of them seen only once. Germline-derived CDR1 and CDR2 are SGHDN and FVKESK. V was pared by 1 base and J by 12 bases, with 13 bases between. The CDR3 is 13 residues long. For this clone: Its antigen is not known.

The study's findings and limits: Reported TCR beta diversity, measured in blood and tumor, was significantly higher for malignant thyroid tumors than for benign nodules.

Thyroid surgery took place with no prior treatment in any patient. The chain uses TRBV14 and TRBJ2-1, with D unresolved. The TCR comes from a female donor with papillary thyroid cancer or a benign thyroid nodule (not recorded which). Some clones in this sample may be carry-over from other donors' samples. Sequencing was done on a sample of blood. CDR3 DNA: TGTGCCAGCAGCCAAGGTTTCCTCAGTGGGCAGTTCTTC. Translation: CASSQGFLSGQFF.